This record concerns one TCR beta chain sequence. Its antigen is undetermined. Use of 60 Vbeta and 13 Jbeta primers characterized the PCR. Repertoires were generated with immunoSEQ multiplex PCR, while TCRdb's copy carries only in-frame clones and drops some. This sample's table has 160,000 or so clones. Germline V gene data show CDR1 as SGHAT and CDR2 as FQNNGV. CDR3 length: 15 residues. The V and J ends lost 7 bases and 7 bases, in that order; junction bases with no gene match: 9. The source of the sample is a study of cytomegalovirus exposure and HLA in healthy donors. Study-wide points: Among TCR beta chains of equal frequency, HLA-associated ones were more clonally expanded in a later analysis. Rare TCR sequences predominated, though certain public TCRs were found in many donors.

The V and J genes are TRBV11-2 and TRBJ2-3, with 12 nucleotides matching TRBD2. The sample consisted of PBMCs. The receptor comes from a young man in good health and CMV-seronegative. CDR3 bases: TGTGCCAGCAACCTCCCCGGACTAGCGGGAAATACGCAGTATTTT. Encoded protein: CASNLPGLAGNTQYF.